This T cell receptor beta chain was profiled in a study of blood T cell repertoires in COVID-19. Across the study: There were acute and convalescent COVID-19 samples, and they came from the United States, Italy and Spain. Nucleic acid was either cDNA or gDNA, and it came from T cells, B-cell-depleted T cells, or PBMCs.

V lost 2 bases and J lost 4, with 6 bases in between. CDR1 and CDR2 (germline): SGHVS, FQNEAQ. The CDR3 covers 13 residues. The table came from immunoSEQ multiplex PCR; TCRdb's copy has only in-frame clones and leaves some out. The data hold roughly 200,000 clones, with about 70% observed a single time. This chain connects TRBV7-8 to TRBJ1-3; D ambiguous. Sample: peripheral blood. This TCR came from a woman aged 45-59 years with active or convalescent COVID-19. CDR3 sequence (DNA): TGTGCCAGCAGCTTATCGCGGGGAAACACCATATATTTT. This translates into CASSLSRGNTIYF.